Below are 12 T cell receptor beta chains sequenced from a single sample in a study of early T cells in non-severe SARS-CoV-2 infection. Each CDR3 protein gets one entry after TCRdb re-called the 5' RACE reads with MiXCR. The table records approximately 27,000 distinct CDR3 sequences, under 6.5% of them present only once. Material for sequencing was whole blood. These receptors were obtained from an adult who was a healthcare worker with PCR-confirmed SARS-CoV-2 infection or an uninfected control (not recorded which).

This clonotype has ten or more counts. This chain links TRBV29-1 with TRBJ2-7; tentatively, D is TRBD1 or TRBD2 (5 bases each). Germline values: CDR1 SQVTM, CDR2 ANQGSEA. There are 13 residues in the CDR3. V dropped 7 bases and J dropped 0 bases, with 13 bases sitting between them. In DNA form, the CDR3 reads TGCAGCGCTGTGGGACCGAGCTCCTACGAGCAGTACTTC. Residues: CSAVGPSSYEQYF.

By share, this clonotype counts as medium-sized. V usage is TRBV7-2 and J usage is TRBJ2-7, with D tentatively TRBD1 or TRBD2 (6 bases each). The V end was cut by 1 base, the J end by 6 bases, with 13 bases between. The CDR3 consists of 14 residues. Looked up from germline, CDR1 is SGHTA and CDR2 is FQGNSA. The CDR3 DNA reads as TGTGCCAGCAGCTTAGTGTTCAAGGGGGGCGAGCAGTACTTC. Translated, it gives CASSLVFKGGEQYF.

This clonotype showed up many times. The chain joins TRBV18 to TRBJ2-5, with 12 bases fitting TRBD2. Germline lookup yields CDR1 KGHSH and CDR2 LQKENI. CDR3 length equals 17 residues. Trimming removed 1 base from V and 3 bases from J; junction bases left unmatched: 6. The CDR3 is CASSPQTSGSGEETQYF. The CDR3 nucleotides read TGTGCCAGCTCACCACAGACTAGCGGGAGTGGGGAAGAGACCCAGTACTTC. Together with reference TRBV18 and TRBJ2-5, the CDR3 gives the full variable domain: NAGVMQNPRHLVRRRGQEARLRCSPMKGHSHVYWYRQLPEEGLKFMVYLQKENIIDESGMPKERFSAEFPKEGPSILRIQQVVRGDSAAYFCASSPQTSGSGEETQYFGPGTRLLVL.

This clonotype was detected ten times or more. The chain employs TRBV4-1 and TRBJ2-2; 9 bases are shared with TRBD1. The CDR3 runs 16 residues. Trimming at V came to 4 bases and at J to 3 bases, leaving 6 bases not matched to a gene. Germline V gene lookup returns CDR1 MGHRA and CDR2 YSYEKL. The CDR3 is CASSLTTGGYTGELFF. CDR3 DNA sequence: TGCGCCAGCAGCCTAACGACAGGGGGGTACACCGGGGAGCTGTTTTTT.

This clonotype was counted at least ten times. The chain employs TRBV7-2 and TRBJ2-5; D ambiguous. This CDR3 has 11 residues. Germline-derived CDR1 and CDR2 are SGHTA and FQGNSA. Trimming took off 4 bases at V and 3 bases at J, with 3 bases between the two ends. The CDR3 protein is CASSYEETQYF. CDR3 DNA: TGTGCCAGCAGCTACGAAGAGACCCAGTACTTC.

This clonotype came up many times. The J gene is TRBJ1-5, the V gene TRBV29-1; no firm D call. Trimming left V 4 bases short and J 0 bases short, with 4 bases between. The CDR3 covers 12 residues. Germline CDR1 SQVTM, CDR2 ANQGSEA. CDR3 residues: CSVGDSNQPQHF. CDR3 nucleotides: TGCAGCGTTGGAGATAGCAATCAGCCCCAGCATTTT.

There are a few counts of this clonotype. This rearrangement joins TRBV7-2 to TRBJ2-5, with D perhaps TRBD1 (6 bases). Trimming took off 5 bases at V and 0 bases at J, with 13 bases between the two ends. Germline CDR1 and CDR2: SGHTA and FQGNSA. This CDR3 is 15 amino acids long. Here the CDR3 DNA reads TGTGCCAGCAGCCCCGGACAGCCGTACCAAGAGACCCAGTACTTC. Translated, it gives CASSPGQPYQETQYF.

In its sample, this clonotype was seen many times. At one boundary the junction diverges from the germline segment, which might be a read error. The CDR3 DNA reads TGTGCCAGCAGCCCCCAGGGACAAGACTCTGAAAACACCATATATTTT. The encoded protein is CASSPQGQDSENTIYF. The chain links TRBV9 to TRBJ1-3; D possibly corresponds to TRBD1 (6 bases). Germline-derived CDR1 and CDR2 are SGDLS and YYNGEE. CDR3 length equals 16 residues.

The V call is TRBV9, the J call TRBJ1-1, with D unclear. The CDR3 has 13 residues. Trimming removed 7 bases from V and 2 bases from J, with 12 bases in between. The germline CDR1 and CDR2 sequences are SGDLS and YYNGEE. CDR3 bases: TGTGCCAGCTCAGAGGGCTTAAACACTGAAGCTTTCTTT. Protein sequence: CASSEGLNTEAFF.

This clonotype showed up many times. CDR3 sequence (DNA): TGCGCCAGCAGCTTGGACCGCAAAAGCTATGGCTACACCTTC. Translating gives CASSLDRKSYGYTF. The genes are TRBV5-1 and TRBJ1-2; D is unresolved. Trimming left V 0 bases short and J 4 bases short, with 10 bases between. This CDR3 comprises 14 residues. From germline, CDR1 is SGHRS and CDR2 YFSETQ.

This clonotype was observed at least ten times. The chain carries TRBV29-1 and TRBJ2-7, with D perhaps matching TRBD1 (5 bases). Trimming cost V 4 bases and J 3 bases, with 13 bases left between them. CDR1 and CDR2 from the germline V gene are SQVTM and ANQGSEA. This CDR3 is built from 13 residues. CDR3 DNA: TGCAGCGTTGGTCGCAGGGATGGCTACGAGCAGTACTTC. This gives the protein CSVGRRDGYEQYF.

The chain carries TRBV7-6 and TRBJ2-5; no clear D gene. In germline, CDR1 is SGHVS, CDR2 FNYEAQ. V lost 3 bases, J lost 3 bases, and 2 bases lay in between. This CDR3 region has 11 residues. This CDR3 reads CASSFKETQYF. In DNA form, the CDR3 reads TGTGCCAGCAGCTTTAAAGAGACCCAGTACTTC.